This entry lists 7 T cell receptor beta chains sequenced from one sample in a study of T-cell reconstitution after alpha-beta-depleted transplantation in children. Preparing the TCRbeta library involved the use of unique molecular identifiers. A single record per CDR3 protein comes from TCRdb applying MiXCR to the PCR reads. The sample yields fewer than 500,000 distinct CDR3 sequences, about 40% seen once. The sample consisted of PBMCs, taken before TCRalphabeta/CD19-depleted stem cell transplant. Receptor source: a girl aged 2 to 9 with aplastic anemia, due to receive a stem cell transplant.

This clonotype was picked up many times. This chain joins TRBV7-9 and TRBJ1-2; D is unresolved. The V and J ends lost 7 bases and 4 bases respectively, with 10 bases between them. From germline, CDR1 is SEHNR and CDR2 FQNEAQ (reference sequence). This CDR3 spans 12 amino acids. The CDR3 loop reads CASTLGPYGYTF. In nucleotides, the CDR3 is TGTGCCAGCACCCTGGGCCCCTATGGCTACACCTTC.

This clonotype was seen a few times. The chain employs TRBV7-6 and TRBJ1-4, with 9 bases that match TRBD1. Germline V gene sequence: CDR1 SGHVS, CDR2 FNYEAQ. This CDR3 is 15 amino acids long. V trimming: 6 bases; J trimming: 8 bases; junction bases outside the gene matches: 10. The CDR3 DNA reads TGTGCCAGCAGGGCCGGGACAGGGCCATTGGAAAAACTGTTTTTT. Protein: CASRAGTGPLEKLFF.

This clonotype was picked up a small number of times. The CDR3 nucleotides are TGCAGTGCTTCAGCGGGGGGGCGGGGTGAGCAGTTCTTC. Translation gives CSASAGGRGEQFF. The chain employs TRBV20-1 and TRBJ2-1, with TRBD2 matching 10 bases. The ends lost 5 bases at V and 9 bases at J; junction bases unmatched: 7. This CDR3 is built from 13 residues. Per the germline V gene, CDR1 is DFQATT and CDR2 is SNEGSKA (reference sequence).

The chain combines TRBV6-1 with TRBJ1-5; TRBD1 matches 10 bases. Germline assignment: CDR1 MNHNS and CDR2 SASEGT. V shed 7 bases, J shed 3 bases, and the junction held 6 bases outside the gene matches. The CDR3 contains 15 residues. The CDR3 region is CASTEDRGVNQPQHF. CDR3 nucleotide sequence: TGTGCCAGCACTGAGGACAGGGGGGTCAATCAGCCCCAGCATTTT.

V and J are TRBV20-1 and TRBJ2-7, with a possible D match to TRBD1 (6 bases). The V gene lost 0 bases and the J gene lost 2 bases, with 17 bases spanning the gap. The germline V gene encodes CDR1 DFQATT and CDR2 SNEGSKA (reference sequence). The CDR3 has 16 residues. CDR3 bases: TGCAGTGCTAGAGATCGCACCCGGGACACCCCCTACGAGCAGTACTTC. Its translation: CSARDRTRDTPYEQYF.

A single count supports this clonotype. DNA for the CDR3: TGTGCCAGCTCACCAGGGGCCCCTGCCAAAAACATTCAGTACTTC. It translates to CASSPGAPAKNIQYF. The V call is TRBV18, the J call TRBJ2-4; D perhaps matches TRBD1 (5 bases). The ends were cut back, 2 bases at V and 1 base at J, with 9 bases in the middle. Germline-derived CDR1 and CDR2 are KGHSH and LQKENI. The CDR3 is made up of 15 amino acids.

Only a few counts were recorded for this clonotype. CDR3 in amino acids: CASSFPGTGDSPLHF. The CDR3 DNA follows: TGTGCCAGCAGCTTCCCGGGGACAGGGGATTCACCCCTCCACTTT. The rearrangement joins TRBV7-2 to TRBJ1-6; 10 bases line up with TRBD1. Per germline, CDR1 SGHTA and CDR2 FQGNSA. V lost 3 bases and J lost 8; bases outside the gene matches: 4. The CDR3 contains 15 residues.